This T cell receptor (beta chain) was identified during a study of regulatory T cells in long-lasting Graves disease (dated by TCRdb to the early 2020s). Regarding the research as a whole: Patients with newly diagnosed Graves' disease had been on antithyroid drugs for under 3 months. Peripheral blood TCR sequencing and RNA sequencing compared persistent Graves' disease patients with newly diagnosed Graves' disease patients. The study was registered as a clinical trial and conducted in China. TCR sequencing covered around 13 persistent and roughly 20 newly diagnosed Graves' disease patients, some 33 samples in total.

Beyond this particular receptor, the publication reports: Only peripheral blood was studied, because thyroid tissue, the primary lesion, was inaccessible. Sequencing and analysis were limited to the TCR beta chain. The authors noted that the small sample size was a limitation that may lower accuracy. Persistent Graves' disease patients showed lower TCR Shannon entropy and fewer highly expanded clones than newly diagnosed patients, suggesting clonal expansion. Patients with persistent disease shared more public clonotypes (approximately 2,500) than newly diagnosed patients did (nearly 1,000).

As for this clonotype: Its antigen remains undetermined. The input lacks base qualities; no much larger clone sits a single base away.

Library prep was done by multiplex PCR. The data were produced on an Illumina HiSeq 4000. TCR beta libraries were built with iRepertoire HTBI primers and Arm-PCR amplification of CDR3 regions. PCR products were gel purified before sequencing. The published analysis was carried out like this. Gene usage analysis of CDR3 amino acid clonotypes used the 55 to 80 TRBV and fewer than 15 TRBJ segments found across samples. COPE and FqMerger were used to merge filtered high-quality paired reads into contigs. BLAST was used to align contigs to IMGT TRBV, TRBD and TRBJ reference genes, and CDR3 was defined according to IMGT. Any clonotype with a frequency above 0.1% was classified as a highly expanded clone. Shannon entropy was used to measure repertoire diversity, and the Gini coefficient was used to measure V-J evenness. A clonotype found in more than one individual was treated as public. The raw public data were reprocessed by TCRdb itself: fastp quality trimming at Q25, MiXCR clonotype calling, in-frame beta chains only. All rows with the same CDR3 protein become a single entry with the most common DNA and genes. TCRdb, not the original authors, processed these V and J calls. For this sample there are 440,000 or so distinct CDR3 sequences; about 15% appear just once. The biggest ten clones account for about a sixth of the sample.

The intended sense of this specimen's time point label: newly diagnosed GD, antithyroid drugs for less than 3 months. For both TCR sequencing and RNA sequencing, RNA was extracted from PBMCs in TRIzol. The diagnosis of Graves' disease followed American Thyroid Association guidelines. The patients came from an endocrinology department in Xi'an, China. Each patient gave approximately 10 milliliters of peripheral blood, collected in an EDTA anticoagulant tube. Ficoll Paque Plus density gradient separation was used to isolate PBMCs, and no further T cell sorting was performed. An Agilent 2100 Bioanalyzer and agarose gel were used to assess RNA quality, and a NanoDrop 2000 was used to measure RNA concentration. These records were also assigned to another study, of T cells in Graves' hyperthyroidism and ophthalmopathy. That second publication adds: Graves' hyperthyroidism was defined as stable when no progression to ophthalmopathy occurred over 18 months of follow-up. Hyperthyroidism patients were aged 18 to 65 years and newly diagnosed, with disease duration of less than 2 months. Patients with uncontrolled infections, other autoimmune diseases, pregnancy or lactation were excluded. Diagnoses relied on clinical symptoms, serum thyroxine and TRAb, thyroid ultrasound and orbital computed tomography. For the first round of RT-PCR on the TCR CDR3, the HTBI primer set was used together with the Qiagen OneStep RT-PCR kit. Most expanded thyroid clonotypes (frequency above 0.001) were also detected in blood, a finding suggesting that blood repertoires may reflect thyroid immune responses. A model built on a 13 V-J signature distinguished ophthalmopathy from stable hyperthyroidism, reaching around 90% sensitivity and about 81% specificity in cross-validation and 80%/75% in testing. In validation, progression to ophthalmopathy was predicted by the model with almost 71% sensitivity and 72% to 85% specificity, a median of 6.5 months before onset. To identify TCR V-J signatures that set the groups apart, the researchers used a discovery cohort of 100 patients, made up of around 42 with Graves' ophthalmopathy and about 60 with stable Graves' hyperthyroidism. Whether ophthalmopathy could be predicted prospectively was tested in an independent validation cohort made up of 18 to 20 hyperthyroidism patients plus 17 patients who later progressed to ophthalmopathy. The 90 or so discovery patients were randomly split 7:3 into training and test sets. Thyroid tissue and blood T-cell repertoires from over 5 Graves' hyperthyroidism patients were also compared in the study. After sampling, hyperthyroidism patients received methimazole starting at 30 mg daily, and ophthalmopathy patients received high-dose intravenous methylprednisolone. Libraries were constructed in a second round of multiplex PCR, after which size selection and purification were performed. Libraries were sequenced paired-end with 100 bp reads on an Illumina HiSeq2000. SOAPnuke was used to process the raw data, throwing out any read that contained adapters or uncalled bases, had a mean Phred below 15, or lacked an exact constant-primer or identifier match. COPE v1.2.5 was used to merge the high-quality paired reads, and each unique nucleotide sequence was defined as a clonotype. Clonotypes were aligned to IMGT TRBV, TRBD and TRBJ reference segments using MiTCR v1.1. The analysis included only V-J combinations with a frequency above 0.0001, which together covered roughly 99% of the repertoires. A TCS score was defined as the ratio between F50 (clonal expansion) and ExV (chaos), using BLOSUM62-based TCRdist between CDR3 peptides within each V-J. Welch's t-statistics and random forest reduced roughly 530 V-J features to roughly 13, which were used in a naive Bayes classifier (R e1071). No statistical method was used to fix the sample size in advance, and group allocation was not hidden from the investigators. The paper reports TCR Vbeta CDR3 sequencing of more than 120 peripheral blood samples: 40 or so ophthalmopathy, under 80 hyperthyroidism and around 17 progressor patients.

The clonotype comes from a woman aged 25 to 45 with Graves disease. Donor details come from another sample of the same person, matched by shared clones. Specimen: peripheral blood mononuclear cells (PBMCs), collected at new diagnosis, from a patient treated with antithyroid drugs.

The nucleotide sequence reads as follows: TGTGCCAGTAGTATAGGGAGACTCAATGAGCAGTTCTTC. Translation gives CASSIGRLNEQFF. This receptor chain uses TRBV19 and TRBJ2-1; no D gene is confidently identified. The germline V gene (reference sequence) provides CDR1 LNHDA and CDR2 SQIVND. There are 13 amino acids in the CDR3, from cysteine to phenylalanine inclusive. The DNA shown is the 39-base CDR3, in frame from base 1. Trimming at the junction amounts to 1 base on V and 6 bases on J, and the germline ends lie 7 bases apart. The full variable domain, with segments outside the CDR3 supplied by the reference TRBV19 and TRBJ2-1 proteins, appears as DGGITQSPKYLFRKEGQNVTLSCEQNLNHDAMYWYRQDPGQGLRLIYYSQIVNDFQKGDIAEGYSVSREKKESFPLTVTSAQKNPTAFYLCASSIGRLNEQFFGPGTRLTVL.